The 27 T cell receptor beta chains given below trace back to one sample, sequenced in a study of shared clonotypes between healthy human individuals. Some clones are missing from TCRdb's copy, which holds only in-frame ones; the method was immunoSEQ multiplex PCR. The sample records about 1 million clones, approximately 68% being singletons. What was sequenced was memory CD4+ T cells sorted from blood. The subset: CD45RA-negative fraction. These receptors originate from a man between 18 and 35 years old in good health.

The chain joins TRBV28 to TRBJ2-5; tentatively, D is TRBD2 (6 bases). V was clipped by 1 base and J by 2 bases, with 17 bases between them. The CDR3 length is 17 residues. Germline V lookup: CDR1 MDHEN, CDR2 SYDVKM. CDR3 residues: CASSLSSAGTIQETQYF. CDR3 coding DNA: TGTGCCAGCAGTTTATCTAGCGCAGGCACAATTCAAGAGACCCAGTACTTC.

This clone came up a few times. The chain links TRBV27 to TRBJ2-7, with 7 nucleotides matching TRBD1. J gave up 6 bases and V 6 bases, and 11 bases lay outside the gene matches. Looked up from germline, CDR1 is MNHEY and CDR2 is SMNVEV (reference sequence). The CDR3 consists of 14 residues. CDR3 region: CASRPTPTGTEQYF. CDR3 sequence (DNA): TGTGCCAGCAGACCGACCCCGACAGGGACCGAGCAGTACTTC.

The chain carries TRBV19 and TRBJ2-5, with 8 bases identical to TRBD2. After removal of 8 bases from V and 4 bases from J, the junction contained 12 bases not matched to a gene. This CDR3 spans 15 amino acids. Per the germline V gene, CDR1 is LNHDA and CDR2 is SQIVND (reference sequence). The CDR3 is CASASGGRKGETQYF. CDR3 sequence (DNA): TGTGCCAGTGCGAGCGGGGGCAGGAAGGGAGAGACCCAGTACTTC.

Comments on this clone: Other DNA variants within this sample encode the same CDR3. This chain links TRBV5-1 with TRBJ1-1; D unresolved. The CDR3 is 13 residues long. V was clipped by 0 bases and J by 1 base, with 4 bases between them. Germline CDR1 and CDR2: SGHRS and YFSETQ. This CDR3 reads CASSLEGNTEAFF. CDR3 DNA: TGCGCCAGCAGCTTGGAAGGGAACACTGAAGCTTTCTTT.

This clone has just one count. This chain connects TRBV2 to TRBJ1-1; D is unresolved. The V and J ends lost 3 bases and 2 bases respectively, with 13 bases between them. The CDR3 is 15 amino acids. Germline loops: CDR1 SNHLY, CDR2 FYNNEI. The CDR3 DNA reads TGTGCCAGCAGTGAGAGCGTCAGACTCAACACTGAAGCTTTCTTT. Its translation is CASSESVRLNTEAFF. The full variable domain, with the rest looked up from reference TRBV2 and TRBJ1-1, is EPEVTQTPSHQVTQMGQEVILRCVPISNHLYFYWYRQILGQKVEFLVSFYNNEISEKSEIFDDQFSVERPDGSNFTLKIRSTKLEDSAMYFCASSESVRLNTEAFFGQGTRLTVV.

This clone was detected once. This sequence joins TRBV2 and TRBJ2-2, with D possibly matching TRBD2 (6 bases). The CDR3 consists of 16 residues. The V end was cut by 1 base, the J end by 5 bases, with 14 bases between. Germline V gene sequence: CDR1 SNHLY, CDR2 FYNNEI. CDR3 bases: TGTGCCAGCAGTGAAGATCACGGGAGACGAACCGGGGAGCTGTTTTTT. This encodes CASSEDHGRRTGELFF.

V usage is TRBV14 and J usage is TRBJ1-5; a weak D match, TRBD1 (5 bases). CDR1 is SGHDN, CDR2 FVKESK, per germline. The CDR3 sequence is 13 residues long. V lost 5 bases and J lost 8, with 13 bases in between. CDR3 coding DNA: TGTGCCAGCAGCGGGGACCTTAGGGAGCCCCAGCATTTT. It encodes CASSGDLREPQHF.

The chain combines TRBV7-9 with TRBJ1-1; 9 bases fit TRBD1. V was clipped by 3 bases and J by 5 bases; unmatched bases: 13. Germline-derived CDR1 and CDR2 are SEHNR and FQNEAQ (reference sequence). The CDR3 is 17 residues long. The DNA for the CDR3 is TGTGCCAGCAGCTTCCGGATGTCGGGACAGGGCGGGACTGAAGCTTTCTTT. This encodes CASSFRMSGQGGTEAFF.

This clone has more than one count but fewer than ten. The genes are TRBV30 and TRBJ1-6, with D unclear. CDR1 and CDR2 (germline): GTSNPN, SVGIG (reference sequence). V lost 1 base, J lost 10 bases, and 11 bases lay in between. The CDR3 has 13 amino acids. This CDR3 is CAWSATRDSPLHF. CDR3 bases: TGTGCCTGGAGTGCGACCCGAGACTCACCCCTCCACTTT.

This clone was observed once. A much bigger clone sits one base away, suggesting this may be a read error. The chain recombines TRBV10-2 with TRBJ2-3; D remains ambiguous. V lost 6 bases and J 2 bases, leaving 3 bases between the germline ends. Germline V gene sequence: CDR1 WSHSY, CDR2 SAAADI. This CDR3 region has 11 residues. The CDR3 here is CASSLTDTQYF. The DNA for the CDR3 is TGCGCCAGCAGCCTCACAGATACGCAGTATTTT.

The rearrangement joins TRBV28 to TRBJ1-6; TRBD1 matches at 7 bases. This CDR3 has 15 amino acids. Trimming took 5 bases from V and 6 from J; bases not matched to a gene: 7. CDR1 and CDR2 (germline): MDHEN, SYDVKM. The CDR3 is CASSNRGILNSPLHF. In DNA, the CDR3 is TGTGCCAGCAGTAACAGGGGAATACTTAATTCACCCCTCCACTTT.

The chain employs TRBV4-3 and TRBJ2-7; 10 nucleotides line up with TRBD1. Unmatched junction bases numbered 4, after V lost 2 bases and J lost 6 bases. CDR1 is LGHNA and CDR2 is YSLEER in the germline V gene. CDR3 length equals 14 residues. CDR3 residues: CASSQMGTGVEQYF. The CDR3, as DNA: TGCGCCAGCAGCCAAATGGGGACAGGGGTCGAGCAGTACTTC.

The chain combines TRBV5-6 with TRBJ2-7; 10 positions agree with TRBD2. The CDR3 totals 15 residues. The ends lost 5 bases at V and 2 bases at J; junction bases unmatched: 7. Germline V gene sequence: CDR1 SGHDT, CDR2 YYEEEE. CDR3 nucleotides: TGTGCCAGCAGTTCTAAGCGGGGGGGCCCCTACGAGCAGTACTTC. This gives the protein CASSSKRGGPYEQYF.

The V and J genes are TRBV5-6 and TRBJ2-1, with D uncertain. The CDR3 consists of 14 residues. V lost 2 bases to trimming and J lost 8 bases, with 14 bases between them. The germline V gene encodes CDR1 SGHDT and CDR2 YYEEEE. CDR3 residues: CASSFPIQKDEQFF. The CDR3 DNA reads as TGTGCCAGCAGCTTCCCCATCCAGAAGGATGAGCAGTTCTTC.

This clone has a single count. The chain is built from TRBV5-1 and TRBJ2-2; either TRBD1 or TRBD2 may supply D (6 bases each). V shed 4 bases and J shed 3 bases, with 19 bases lying between them. Germline CDR1 SGHRS, CDR2 YFSETQ. This CDR3 region has 17 residues. The CDR3 loop reads CASSITGRPSHTGELFF. CDR3 nucleotide sequence: TGCGCCAGCAGCATTACAGGGAGGCCCTCGCACACCGGGGAGCTGTTTTTT.

V usage is TRBV7-9 and J usage is TRBJ2-7; 9 bases match TRBD2. The V gene's germline CDR1 is SEHNR and CDR2 FQNEAQ (reference sequence). CDR3 size: 16 residues. V was clipped by 1 base and J by 1 base; unmatched bases: 5. The CDR3, as DNA: TGTGCCAGCAGCTTAGGGGCTAGCGGGAAATCCTACGAGCAGTACTTC. This codes for CASSLGASGKSYEQYF.

The chain uses TRBV10-3 and TRBJ2-3, with TRBD2 as a possible D gene (6 bases). V was clipped by 8 bases and J by 4 bases, with 16 bases between them. Germline lookup yields CDR1 ENHRY and CDR2 SYGVKD. The CDR3 spans 14 residues. The CDR3 loop reads CAIRVEGLADTQYF. Written as DNA, the CDR3 is TGTGCCATCCGGGTGGAGGGGTTAGCAGATACGCAGTATTTT.

This clone was seen a single time. The chain carries TRBV15 and TRBJ2-3; 8 bases align to TRBD1. The CDR3 runs to 17 residues. V trimming: 2 bases; J trimming: 0 bases; junction bases outside the gene matches: 7. CDR1 is LNHNV and CDR2 is YYDKDF in the germline V gene (reference sequence). CDR3 sequence: CATSRSYQGASTDTQYF. The CDR3 DNA reads as TGTGCCACCAGCAGAAGCTATCAGGGGGCTAGCACAGATACGCAGTATTTT.

This clone was observed a single time. Other nucleotide sequences from this sample produce the same CDR3. V and J are TRBV7-2 and TRBJ1-3; unclear D gene. Trimming left V 0 bases short and J 3 bases short, with 6 bases between. Germline V gene lookup returns CDR1 SGHTA and CDR2 FQGNSA. This CDR3 comprises 14 residues. The CDR3 region is CASSLAGFGNTIYF. CDR3 bases: TGTGCCAGCAGCTTAGCAGGGTTTGGAAACACCATATATTTT.

A single count supports this clone. The J gene is TRBJ1-1, the V gene TRBV2; D is possibly TRBD1 (5 bases). Trimming left V 2 bases short and J 1 base short, with 8 bases between. The germline CDR1 and CDR2 sequences are SNHLY and FYNNEI. The CDR3 contains 14 residues. The CDR3: CASSERGRNTEAFF. The CDR3, as DNA: TGTGCCAGCAGTGAACGGGGGAGGAACACTGAAGCTTTCTTT.

This clone has a handful of counts. V gene TRBV7-9 combines with J gene TRBJ1-6, with 7 positions matching TRBD1. Trimming took 3 bases from V and 7 from J; bases not matched to a gene: 3. CDR1 SEHNR and CDR2 FQNEAQ come from the germline V gene (reference sequence). This CDR3 region has 14 residues. In DNA, the CDR3 is TGTGCCAGCAGCTTTCAGGGGGACAATTCACCCCTCCACTTT. Encoded protein: CASSFQGDNSPLHF.

The rearrangement links TRBV5-1 to TRBJ2-5; D remains ambiguous. The ends were cut back, 0 bases at V and 3 bases at J, with 12 bases in the middle. This CDR3 has 15 amino acids. Germline V CDR1 and CDR2: SGHRS, YFSETQ. CDR3 nucleotides: TGCGCCAGCAGCTTGGGCACACATAGTGAAGAGACCCAGTACTTC. Encoded protein: CASSLGTHSEETQYF.

V gene TRBV6-1 combines with J gene TRBJ1-6; 7 bases fit TRBD1. The CDR3 is 14 amino acids. Unmatched junction bases numbered 13, after V lost 11 bases and J lost 9 bases. Per the germline V gene, CDR1 is MNHNS and CDR2 is SASEGT. CDR3 sequence reads: CAGRSDRVGSPLHF. The CDR3 nucleotides read TGTGCCGGTAGGAGCGACAGGGTAGGTTCACCCCTCCACTTT.

J is TRBJ2-7 and V is TRBV5-4; D gene ambiguous. Germline V gene lookup returns CDR1 SGHNT and CDR2 YYREEE (reference sequence). The CDR3 contains 12 residues. Trimming cost V 2 bases and J 2 bases, with 5 bases left between them. The CDR3: CASSLNTYEQYF. The CDR3 DNA sequence: TGTGCCAGCAGCTTAAACACCTACGAGCAGTACTTC.

The chain joins TRBV30 to TRBJ2-7; D is possibly TRBD1 or TRBD2 (5 bases each). Germline CDR1 and CDR2: GTSNPN and SVGIG (reference sequence). Trimming took 5 bases from V and 3 from J, leaving 26 bases between them. The CDR3 totals 17 residues. The CDR3 DNA follows: TGTGCCTGGGATCCGGGACGCGGGCCCGGGGTGGGCTACGAGCAGTACTTC. This translates into CAWDPGRGPGVGYEQYF.

The sample holds a few counts of this clone. Other DNA sequences of this sample code for an identical CDR3. J is TRBJ2-5 and V is TRBV6-1; D is undetermined. Looked up from germline, CDR1 is MNHNS and CDR2 is SASEGT. With 4 bases removed from V and 1 base from J, the gap between germline ends came to 13 bases. The CDR3 runs to 15 residues. CDR3 sequence: CASSVKGSGQETQYF. The CDR3 DNA is TGTGCCAGCAGTGTAAAAGGGTCGGGCCAAGAGACCCAGTACTTC.

The sample holds one count of this clone. The gene calls are TRBV7-9 and TRBJ1-4, with D uncertain. Trimming took off 1 base at V and 4 bases at J, with 13 bases between the two ends. This CDR3 contains 16 residues. The germline CDR1 and CDR2 sequences are SEHNR and FQNEAQ (reference sequence). The CDR3 loop reads CASSLDRGPRNEKLFF. For the CDR3, the DNA is TGTGCCAGCAGCTTAGATCGAGGGCCCCGTAATGAAAAACTGTTTTTT.